This T cell receptor (beta chain) came from a study of CD8 T cells in ankylosing spondylitis. General study findings and limits: There was a TCR beta motif, made of fewer than 10 highly homologous variants, that appeared characteristic of ankylosing spondylitis blood.

This CDR3 region has 18 residues. V trimming: 2 bases; J trimming: 5 bases; junction bases outside the gene matches: 14. Germline V gene data show CDR1 as SGDLS and CDR2 as YYNGEE. This clonotype was seen repeatedly, ten times or more. The antigen is undetermined. Via MiXCR, TCRdb re-called the 5' RACE reads, giving one row per CDR3 protein. The data hold approximately 38,000 distinct CDR3 sequences, with less than 3% observed a single time. Source material: blood, either unsorted or a sorted T cell fraction (not recorded which). The sequence was obtained from a male donor with ankylosing spondylitis or in good health (not recorded which). The gene calls are TRBV9 and TRBJ2-1; 9 nucleotides agree with TRBD2. CDR3 protein: CASSVRRVASGTDNEQFF. The CDR3 bases are TGTGCCAGCAGCGTCCGGAGGGTGGCTAGCGGGACTGACAATGAGCAGTTCTTC.